The source of this T cell receptor (beta chain) is a study of beta chain features in type 1 diabetes. Study-wide points: Moderately but significantly shorter TCRB CDR3s were found in Type 1 diabetes patients in all four CD4+ subsets.

The CDR3 is made up of 15 amino acids. V gave up 0 bases and J gave up 2 bases, with 11 bases separating them. Germline V gene data show CDR1 as SEHNR and CDR2 as FQNEAQ (reference sequence). Isolated RNA was reverse transcribed in full, so expressed TCRB transcripts were sequenced. Here immunoSEQ multiplex PCR was the method, and the copy in TCRdb shows in-frame clones only, minus some. The data contain around 330,000 clones, 11% of them singletons. Notes on this clone: As yet, its antigen is unknown.

The V call is TRBV7-9, the J call TRBJ2-7; perhaps TRBD2 as D (5 bases). Sequenced sample: naive CD4+ T cells from blood. The sequence derives from a woman aged 30 to 39 in good health. The CDR3 loop reads CASSLASGGAYEQYF. The CDR3 bases are TGTGCCAGCAGCTTAGCGAGCGGCGGAGCCTACGAGCAGTACTTC.